The entry below describes one TCR beta chain. Antigen unknown. This entry comes from a study of cytomegalovirus exposure and HLA in healthy donors. Study observations and caveats: A few chains tied to CMV proved CMV antigen-specific in vitro. Near-uniform donor sequencing depth was presumed by presence/absence analyses.

Per germline, CDR1 MDHEN and CDR2 SYDVKM. The V end lost 4 bases, the J end lost 4 bases, and 16 bases lay between the germline ends. The CDR3 consists of 15 residues. Vbeta (60) and Jbeta (13) primers were used in the PCR. The method was immunoSEQ multiplex PCR; TCRdb's version includes in-frame clones alone and lacks a portion of them. Of about 160,000 clones listed, approximately 85% are singletons. V usage is TRBV28 and J usage is TRBJ2-5; D may be TRBD2 (7 bases). What was sequenced was PBMCs. The TCR sequence derives from a man aged 45-65 years in good health and CMV-seropositive. DNA of the CDR3: TGTGCCAGCAGTTCCTCGGGGGAGGGGGGAGAGACCCAGTACTTC. This encodes CASSSSGEGGETQYF.